Listed here is a single T cell receptor beta chain. This clonotype was detected many times. This receptor's antigen is unknown. Base qualities are missing; no much larger clone stands one base away. TCR beta CDR3 regions were amplified from RNA transcripts. The first round of RT-PCR for the TCR CDR3 was performed with the HTBI primer set and the Qiagen OneStep RT-PCR kit. A second multiplex PCR round built the libraries, followed by size selection and purification. The libraries were sequenced on an Illumina HiSeq2000 using paired-end 100 bp reads. As for the authors' bioinformatics: SOAPnuke was used to process the raw data, removing reads that contained adapters or uncalled bases, had a mean Phred below 15, or lacked an exact match to the constant primer or identifier. COPE v1.2.5 was used to merge the high-quality paired reads, and each unique nucleotide sequence was defined as a clonotype. MiTCR v1.1 was used to align the clonotypes against IMGT TRBV, TRBD and TRBJ reference segments. Only V-J combinations with frequency above 0.0001, covering about 99% of repertoires, were analysed. A TCS score was defined as the ratio of F50 (clonal expansion) to E x V (chaos), with BLOSUM62-based TCRdist applied between CDR3 peptides within each V-J. Welch's t-statistics and random forest reduced around 520 V-J features to 10 to 15, which were used in a naive Bayes classifier (R e1071). The public reads were reanalyzed by TCRdb: fastp trimming at Q25, MiXCR alignment, in-frame beta chains only. Rows merge per CDR3 protein into single entries with the most common DNA and genes. The V and J calls and clone size come from TCRdb's table, not from the authors' own analysis. This sample has some 200,000 distinct CDR3 sequences in its table, and roughly 15% of those were observed once. Together, the top ten hold 50% of the sample.

A patient counted as having stable Graves' hyperthyroidism if no progression to ophthalmopathy occurred over 18 months of follow-up. Hyperthyroidism patients were aged 18 to 65 years and newly diagnosed, with disease duration of less than 2 months. Any patient with an uncontrolled infection, another autoimmune disease, pregnancy or lactation was excluded. Diagnoses were established on the basis of clinical symptoms, serum thyroxine and TRAb, thyroid ultrasound, and orbital computed tomography. PBMCs were isolated from roughly 10 ml of fresh peripheral blood by Ficoll-Paque density gradient centrifugation. Total RNA was extracted with Trizol reagent, and quality was checked on an Agilent 2100 Bioanalyzer. The data are from a study of T cells in Graves' hyperthyroidism and ophthalmopathy (dated by TCRdb to the late 2010s). For the wider study: Peripheral blood was sampled at the time of initial diagnosis, prior to any treatment. Following sampling, methimazole starting at 30 mg daily was given to hyperthyroidism patients, and high-dose intravenous methylprednisolone was given to ophthalmopathy patients. Prospective prediction of ophthalmopathy was tested in an independent validation cohort of about 19 hyperthyroidism patients and some 17 patients who later progressed to ophthalmopathy. In addition, the study compared T-cell repertoires in thyroid tissue and in blood from 6 or 7 Graves' hyperthyroidism patients. The 100 or so discovery patients were divided at random into training and test sets in a 7:3 ratio. TCR V-J signatures able to tell the groups apart were searched for in a discovery cohort of about a hundred patients, of whom more than 40 had Graves' ophthalmopathy and around 57 had stable Graves' hyperthyroidism. The paper describes TCR Vbeta CDR3 sequencing of roughly 130 peripheral blood samples, made up of some 40 ophthalmopathy patients, 70 to 75 hyperthyroidism patients and 17 progressor patients.

What the authors observed across the whole study: No statistical method was used to set the sample size in advance, and investigators knew the group allocation. A model built on a 13 V-J signature distinguished ophthalmopathy from stable hyperthyroidism, reaching around 88% sensitivity and under 84% specificity in cross-validation and 80%/75% in testing. Most expanded thyroid clonotypes (frequency above 0.001) were also detected in blood, suggesting blood repertoires may reflect thyroid immune responses. During validation, the model predicted progression to ophthalmopathy a median of roughly 7.1 months ahead of onset, with just under 71% sensitivity and 72.22% specificity.

The germline V gene yields SGHTA for CDR1 and FQGNSA for CDR2. The CDR3 measures 14 amino acids from cysteine to phenylalanine. CDR3 DNA is the only sequence kept; it has 42 bases, read in frame from the first base. Trimming at the junction amounts to 2 bases on V and 3 bases on J, and the germline ends lie 9 bases apart. The sequence links TRBV7-2 to TRBJ2-3; no D gene is confidently identified. The sequenced material came from blood. The sequence derives from a man aged 50 to 59 with Graves' hyperthyroidism. The sequenced DNA is TGTGCCAGCAGCTTAATACCTCGAACAGATACGCAGTATTTT. It translates to CASSLIPRTDTQYF.